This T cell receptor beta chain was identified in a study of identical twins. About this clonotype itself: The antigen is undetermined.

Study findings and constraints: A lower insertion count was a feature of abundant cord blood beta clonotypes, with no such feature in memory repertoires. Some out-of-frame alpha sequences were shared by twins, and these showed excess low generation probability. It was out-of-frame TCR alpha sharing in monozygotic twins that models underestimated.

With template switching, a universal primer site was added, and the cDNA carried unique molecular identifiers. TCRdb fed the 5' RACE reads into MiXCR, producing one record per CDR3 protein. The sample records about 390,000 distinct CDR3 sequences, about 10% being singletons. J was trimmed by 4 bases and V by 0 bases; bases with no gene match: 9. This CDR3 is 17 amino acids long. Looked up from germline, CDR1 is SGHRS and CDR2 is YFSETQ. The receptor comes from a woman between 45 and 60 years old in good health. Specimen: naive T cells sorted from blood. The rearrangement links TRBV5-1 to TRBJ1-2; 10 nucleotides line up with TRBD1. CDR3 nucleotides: TGCGCCAGCAGCTTGGTGACAGGGGGCCAACCCATCTATGGCTACACCTTC. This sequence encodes CASSLVTGGQPIYGYTF.